This T cell receptor beta chain is from a study of shared T cell receptors in the human thymus. Using immunoSEQ multiplex PCR, the repertoire was profiled, and TCRdb retains in-frame clones only, with some absent. The sample yields approximately 660,000 clones, roughly 90% seen once. The V gene lost 6 bases and the J gene lost 5 bases, with 23 bases spanning the gap. This CDR3 has 17 amino acids. CDR1 is MDHEN and CDR2 is SYDVKM in the germline V gene. These same records also appear under a second study, on human thymus T cells. In that study: Samples came from healthy Finnish infants during open corrective cardiac surgery. During corrective heart surgery, resections were taken, and the thymus tissue came from them.

The sequencing sample was made of thymocytes. This chain connects TRBV28 to TRBJ1-5; D call uncertain. The origin of this receptor is a boy in the first two years of life with a congenital heart defect. Written as DNA, the CDR3 is TGTGCCAGCAGCCCTCGGGCGGAGTGCGGGAGCGATCAGCCCCAGCATTTT. Encoded protein: CASSPRAECGSDQPQHF.